This T cell receptor (beta chain) was sequenced during a study of T cells in Graves' hyperthyroidism and ophthalmopathy. Study-wide context: At the time of initial diagnosis and before any treatment, peripheral blood was collected.

Trimming removed 2 bases from V and 0 bases from J, with 5 bases in between. Germline CDR1 reads SGHRS; CDR2 reads YFSETQ. The CDR3 spans 13 residues. There were TCR beta CDR3 regions amplified from RNA transcripts. A first-round RT-PCR of the TCR CDR3 used the HTBI primer set. TCRdb analysed the multiplex PCR reads with MiXCR anew, one entry per CDR3 protein. This repertoire shows approximately 690,000 distinct CDR3 sequences, less than 25% found once; its top ten account for approximately 30%. This receptor was obtained from a man younger than 45 with Graves' ophthalmopathy. The gene calls are TRBV5-1 and TRBJ2-5; no reliable D call. Sequencing was performed on blood. The CDR3: CASSLPDQETQYF. The CDR3 nucleotides read TGCGCCAGCAGCTTACCAGACCAAGAGACCCAGTACTTC.